This T cell receptor (beta chain) was retrieved from a study of cytomegalovirus exposure and HLA in healthy donors. Points on this clone: Its target is unknown.

Whole-study findings and limits: Reportedly, HLA-A and HLA-B alleles of most subjects were accurately predicted from TCR beta. Later analysis reportedly placed an Asian-associated ancestry cluster below the roughly 690-donor mean in N-insertions. TCR beta chains numbering 150 to 200 were designated cytomegalovirus-associated.

It was healthy bone marrow donors who served as donors. The CDR3 loop spans 16 amino acids. V gave up 0 bases and J gave up 6 bases; unmatched junction bases: 8. Germline loops: CDR1 LGHNA, CDR2 YSLEER. 13 Jbeta primers and 60 Vbeta primers were used for the PCR. Only in-frame clones appear in the TCRdb table, and some are missing; sequencing was by immunoSEQ multiplex PCR. Here the sample spans 150,000 to 200,000 clones, around 75% being singletons. Material for sequencing was PBMCs. The chain combines TRBV4-3 with TRBJ1-5; 7 bases align to TRBD1. The clonotype originates from a male donor in good health and CMV-seronegative. CDR3 sequence: CASSQDRSTGVQPQHF. DNA for the CDR3: TGCGCCAGCAGCCAAGACCGGTCAACAGGGGTTCAGCCCCAGCATTTT.